This T cell receptor (beta chain) derives from a study of OX40 agonist ivuxolimab in advanced cancers. Overall study results and limits: Also present in some nonresponders was a low level of normalized T-cell clonal expansion. In CD8+ T cells, expanded clones were on average more numerous than in CD4+. Dose levels from 0.1 to 3.0 mg/kg saw CD4+ and CD8+ blood T cells expand clonally by week 6.

The data were produced by immunoSEQ multiplex PCR, yet TCRdb's version contains in-frame clones alone and is incomplete. Of about 94,000 clones in the sample, around nine tenths were seen once. Between the trimmed V and J ends, which lost 3 bases and 0 bases, there was a span of 7 bases. The germline gives CDR1 SGHTA, CDR2 FQGNSA. The CDR3 has 14 residues. Autoimmune disease history or systemic immunosuppression was exclusionary. In the case of this clone: The antigen is not known.

The clonotype was recovered from an adult with an advanced solid tumor such as melanoma, head and neck, liver or kidney cancer. The gene calls are TRBV7-2 and TRBJ2-3; D unresolved. Source: CD4+ or CD8+ T cells sorted from blood, taken in a trial of the OX40 agonist ivuxolimab. Written as DNA, the CDR3 is TGTGCCAGCAGCTTGTTGTCAAGCACAGATACGCAGTATTTT. Protein sequence: CASSLLSSTDTQYF.